The present entry profiles one TCR beta chain with its context. Assay used: immunoSEQ multiplex PCR; TCRdb lists only in-frame clones, some missing. The repertoire has 45,000 to 60,000 clones, around 75% of them found once; the top ten carry 8.5%. The sample originates from a study of radiotherapy plus CTLA-4 blockade in lung cancer. Germline V gives CDR1 SGHDT, CDR2 YYEEEE. V gave up 0 bases and J gave up 7 bases, with 22 bases separating them. This CDR3 contains 18 residues. This chain links TRBV5-6 with TRBJ2-2, with D tentatively TRBD2 (5 bases). This sample comprised peripheral blood, obtained from a patient treated with radiotherapy plus ipilimumab. The clonotype comes from a human donor with non-small cell lung cancer who had a complete response to radiotherapy plus ipilimumab. The CDR3 nucleotides are TGTGCCAGCAGCTTGGGACTCCGGGCGGGTGTTAGTATCGGGGAGCTGTTTTTT. Its translation is CASSLGLRAGVSIGELFF.